This T cell receptor beta chain was profiled in a study of T-cell memory formation after mild COVID-19. Overall study results and limits: Pre-infection memory showed some responding clones, and this suggested that cross-reactive memory joined. Whereas later expanders leaned CD4+, clones contracting day 15 to 85 showed a balanced CD4/CD8 makeup.

CDR1 is GTSNPN and CDR2 is SVGIG in the germline V gene (reference sequence). The V gene lost 0 bases and the J gene lost 2 bases, with 8 bases spanning the gap. The CDR3 runs 14 residues. This clonotype was seen more than once but under ten times. Its antigen is as yet unknown. The 5'RACE method, run with constant-segment primers, produced TCR alpha and TCR beta cDNA libraries (carrying sample barcodes and UMIs). MiXCR, applied by TCRdb to the 5' RACE reads, yields one record per CDR3 protein. The sample has under 600,000 distinct CDR3 sequences; approximately 21% are singletons. The receptor comes from an adult woman who had mild COVID-19 (a few samples of this study predate the infection). Cell type and time point are not known. The genes are TRBV30 and TRBJ1-5; D remains unclear. Sequenced input: PBMCs or a T cell subset sorted from them (not recorded which). The CDR3 sequence: CAWSVPWGNQPQHF. DNA for the CDR3: TGTGCCTGGAGTGTACCCTGGGGCAATCAGCCCCAGCATTTT.